Detailed here is one T cell receptor (beta chain). The antigen remains unidentified. The data were obtained in a study of identical twins. Study-wide points: Potential partial confounding of zero-insertion analyses by invariant MAIT and iNKT cells was noted.

Addition of a universal primer site occurred through template switching, and cDNA carried unique molecular identifiers. MiXCR was run by TCRdb on the 5' RACE reads, yielding one entry per CDR3 protein. Among 690,000 or so distinct CDR3 sequences listed, 8.5% to 9% were seen once. Everyone who donated was a healthy Caucasian. The sample was also reused in another study, on yellow fever vaccine responses in identical twins.

Sequenced material: PBMCs. The TCR was taken from a woman under 30 in good health.

The CDR3 DNA reads TGTGCCAGCAGGACTACAGGGGACCCGAACACCGGGGAGCTGTTTTTT. Translated, it gives CASRTTGDPNTGELFF. The gene calls are TRBV6-1 and TRBJ2-2; 7 bases are shared with TRBD1. The germline CDR1 and CDR2 sequences are MNHNS and SASEGT. Trimming removed 6 bases from V and 0 bases from J; junction bases left unmatched: 7. CDR3 length: 16 residues.